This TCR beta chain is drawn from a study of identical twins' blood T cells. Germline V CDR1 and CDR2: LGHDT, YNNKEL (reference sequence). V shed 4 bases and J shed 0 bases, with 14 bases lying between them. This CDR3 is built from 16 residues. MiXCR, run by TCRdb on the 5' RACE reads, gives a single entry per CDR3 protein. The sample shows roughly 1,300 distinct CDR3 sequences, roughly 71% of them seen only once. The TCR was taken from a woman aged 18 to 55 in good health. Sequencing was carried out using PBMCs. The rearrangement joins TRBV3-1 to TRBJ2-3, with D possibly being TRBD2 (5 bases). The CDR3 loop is CASSPRIASSTDTQYF. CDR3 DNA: TGTGCCAGCAGCCCCCGTATAGCGAGTAGCACAGATACGCAGTATTTT.